The rows below give T cell receptor beta chains drawn from one sample of a study of cytomegalovirus exposure and HLA in healthy donors. The data were produced by immunoSEQ multiplex PCR, yet TCRdb's version contains in-frame clones alone and is incomplete. The sample has under 250,000 clones, roughly 88% seen once. Sequenced sample: PBMCs. Receptors were obtained from a boy younger than 10 in good health and CMV-seronegative. Each CDR3 is given with its conserved first and last residue. A D gene is named only where the DNA matches it firmly. Size tells how often a clone was seen (once, few, many) or the class of an expanded clone, and some rows leave it out.

>NA|TRBD1|TRBJ1-3|TRBV7-9
CASSSTGTGRDTIYF
TGTGCCAGCAGCTCTACTGGGACAGGGAGGGACACCATATATTTT
>NA|TRBD2|TRBJ2-1|TRBV4-1
CASSQVEREPGNEQFF
TGCGCCAGCAGCCAAGTGGAGCGGGAGCCCGGCAATGAGCAGTTCTTC
>NA|TRBD1|TRBJ2-5|TRBV30
CAWSTRQGWSQETQYF
TGTGCCTGGAGTACCCGACAGGGATGGTCCCAAGAGACCCAGTACTTC
>NA|TRBD1|TRBJ1-1|TRBV10-3
CAISENRGGTEAFF
TGTGCCATCAGTGAGAACAGGGGGGGAACTGAAGCTTTCTTT
>NA|TRBD2|TRBJ2-1|TRBV7-8
CASIPSSGSYNEQFF
TGTGCCAGCATACCTTCTAGCGGCTCCTACAATGAGCAGTTCTTC
>NA|NA|TRBJ2-1|TRBV30
CAWRNTGFTYNEQFF
TGTGCCTGGAGGAACACAGGGTTCACTTACAATGAGCAGTTCTTC
>NA|NA|TRBJ2-7|TRBV30
CAWSVGRGGEQYF
TGTGCCTGGAGTGTTGGTCGGGGAGGCGAGCAGTACTTC
>NA|TRBD2|TRBJ2-5|TRBV7-2
CASSLVAGGGETQYF
TGTGCCAGCAGCTTAGTGGCGGGAGGAGGGGAGACCCAGTACTTC
>few|NA|TRBJ1-2|TRBV27
CASSRGQNYGYTF
TGTGCCAGCAGCCGGGGACAAAACTATGGCTACACCTTC
>NA|NA|TRBJ2-3|TRBV9
CASSVTGGLTDTQYF
TGTGCCAGCAGCGTTACCGGGGGACTCACAGATACGCAGTATTTT
>NA|TRBD2|TRBJ2-7|TRBV7-2
CASSLELASGSYEQYF
TGTGCCAGCAGCTTAGAGTTGGCTAGCGGGAGTTACGAGCAGTACTTC
>NA|NA|TRBJ1-4|TRBV14
CASSQGRVEKLFF
TGTGCCAGCAGCCAGGGGAGAGTTGAAAAACTGTTTTTT
>few|TRBD2|TRBJ2-2|TRBV13
CASSSSYRGAGELFF
TGTGCCAGCAGCTCTAGTTACCGGGGGGCCGGGGAGCTGTTTTTT
>NA|TRBD1|TRBJ2-7|TRBV4-1
CASSPRDRGAYEQYF
TGCGCCAGCAGCCCACGGGACAGGGGAGCCTACGAGCAGTACTTC
>NA|TRBD2|TRBJ2-2|TRBV27
CASSSYSGRAGFFYTGELFF
TGTGCCAGCAGTTCATACAGCGGGAGGGCCGGATTCTTTTACACCGGGGAGCTGTTTTTT
>few|TRBD2|TRBJ2-5|TRBV4-1
CASSQGGGSSGETQYF
TGCGCCAGCAGCCAAGGGGGCGGGAGCTCGGGAGAGACCCAGTACTTC
>once|TRBD2|TRBJ2-7|TRBV2
CASLGAGLTYEQYF
TGTGCCAGCCTAGGAGCGGGGCTTACCTACGAGCAGTACTTC
>NA|NA|TRBJ2-1|TRBV5-1
CASSLQGLGYNEQFF
TGCGCCAGCAGCTTGCAGGGCCTTGGCTACAATGAGCAGTTCTTC
>NA|TRBD1|TRBJ1-2|TRBV29-1
CSSTPGGRGYTF
TGCAGCTCGACCCCAGGGGGCCGGGGCTACACCTTC
>NA|TRBD1|TRBJ2-1|TRBV30
CAWGQGSYNEQFF
TGTGCCTGGGGACAGGGCTCCTACAATGAGCAGTTCTTC
>NA|TRBD2|TRBJ2-1|TRBV11-3
CASSPQFGLVGEQFF
TGTGCCAGCAGCCCCCAATTTGGACTAGTCGGTGAGCAGTTCTTC
>once|TRBD1|TRBJ2-5|TRBV6-4
CASSATGGMETQYF
TGTGCCAGCAGCGCCACAGGGGGCATGGAGACCCAGTACTTC
>NA|TRBD1|TRBJ2-5|TRBV2
CASRDRGNSQETQYF
TGTGCCAGTAGGGACAGAGGAAATTCACAAGAGACCCAGTACTTC
>NA|TRBD1|TRBJ1-2|TRBV29-1
CSVEETTGQGNYGYTF
TGCAGCGTTGAAGAAACCACGGGACAGGGTAACTATGGCTACACCTTC
>few|NA|TRBJ1-1|TRBV6-6
CASVPGHKNTEAFF
TGTGCCAGCGTCCCGGGACACAAAAACACTGAAGCTTTCTTT
>NA|NA|TRBJ1-1|TRBV29-1
CSVEGASWEGDTEAFF
TGCAGCGTTGAGGGGGCCAGCTGGGAGGGGGACACTGAAGCTTTCTTT
>NA|TRBD1|TRBJ2-2|TRBV11-3
CASGQGANTGELFF
TGTGCCAGCGGACAGGGGGCTAACACCGGGGAGCTGTTTTTT
>NA|TRBD1|TRBJ2-6|TRBV19
CASSSGQTSGANVLTF
TGTGCCAGTAGTTCGGGACAGACCTCTGGGGCCAACGTCCTGACTTTC
>NA|NA|TRBJ1-1|TRBV6-5
CASSYSGGGAEAFF
TGTGCCAGCAGTTACTCGGGAGGGGGGGCGGAAGCTTTCTTT
>NA|NA|TRBJ2-5|TRBV5-4
CASSPSQSMYQETQYF
TGTGCCAGCAGCCCATCACAATCGATGTACCAAGAGACCCAGTACTTC
>NA|TRBD1|TRBJ2-7|TRBV7-9
CASSQTTGYYEQYF
TGTGCCAGCAGCCAGACGACAGGGTACTACGAGCAGTACTTC
>NA|NA|TRBJ1-2|TRBV5-6
CASSLTGQDYGYTF
TGTGCCAGCAGCCTTACAGGGCAAGACTATGGCTACACCTTC
>NA|NA|TRBJ2-1|TRBV7-8
CASSLTRRSSYNEQFF
TGTGCCAGCAGCTTAACTCGCCGGTCGTCCTACAATGAGCAGTTCTTC